A selection of T cell receptor beta chains follows, all from one sample in a study of radiation and T cells in renal cell carcinoma. Method: immunoSEQ multiplex PCR; TCRdb's copy keeps in-frame clones and lacks some. The data show roughly 150,000 clones, about 87% seen once. The starting material was blood, obtained from a patient whose treatment included radiotherapy and nephrectomy. The origin of the receptors is a woman aged 50 to 60 with renal cell carcinoma. The CDR3 runs from the conserved cysteine through the conserved F or W. Each record gives: clone size, J gene, D gene, V gene, CDR3 protein, CDR3 DNA. The D gene is left open where the match is weak. Some rows have no size entry. The others give once, few or many, or a class for an expanded clone.

abundance: .
j_gene: TRBJ1-5
d_gene: TRBD1
v_gene: TRBV2
CDR3aa: CASSEALRGRGQPQHF
CDR3nt: TGTGCCAGCAGTGAAGCGCTAAGGGGGCGGGGGCAGCCCCAGCATTTT

abundance: .
j_gene: TRBJ1-2
d_gene: TRBD1
v_gene: TRBV19
CDR3aa: CASSITLQGLDYGYTF
CDR3nt: TGTGCCAGTAGTATCACCCTACAGGGGTTGGACTATGGCTACACCTTC

abundance: .
j_gene: TRBJ1-2
d_gene: .
v_gene: TRBV6-5
CDR3aa: CASSYSTGYGYTF
CDR3nt: TGTGCCAGCAGTTACTCGACAGGCTATGGCTACACCTTC

abundance: .
j_gene: TRBJ2-3
d_gene: .
v_gene: TRBV19
CDR3aa: CASSMMGRMSTDTQYF
CDR3nt: TGTGCCAGTAGTATGATGGGGCGCATGAGCACAGATACGCAGTATTTT

abundance: .
j_gene: TRBJ2-2
d_gene: TRBD1
v_gene: TRBV5-8
CDR3aa: CASSLGQKTNTGELFF
CDR3nt: TGTGCCAGCAGCCTGGGACAGAAGACGAACACCGGGGAGCTGTTTTTT

abundance: .
j_gene: TRBJ1-2
d_gene: TRBD1
v_gene: TRBV19
CDR3aa: CASSIGQGQGYTF
CDR3nt: TGTGCCAGTAGTATCGGACAGGGTCAAGGCTACACCTTC

abundance: once
j_gene: TRBJ1-2
d_gene: .
v_gene: TRBV9
CDR3aa: CASSVYSLANYGYTF
CDR3nt: TGTGCCAGCAGCGTTTACAGCTTAGCTAACTATGGCTACACCTTC

abundance: .
j_gene: TRBJ1-4
d_gene: .
v_gene: TRBV5-4
CDR3aa: CASRRQGETNEKLFF
CDR3nt: TGTGCCAGCAGACGGCAGGGAGAAACTAATGAAAAACTGTTTTTT

abundance: .
j_gene: TRBJ1-3
d_gene: .
v_gene: TRBV7-5
CDR3aa: CARSFSQFPDSSFLGNTIYF
CDR3nt: TGTGCCAGAAGCTTTTCTCAGTTCCCGGACAGCTCATTTCTTGGTAACACCATATATTTT

abundance: .
j_gene: TRBJ2-5
d_gene: TRBD1
v_gene: TRBV10-3
CDR3aa: CAIRAGTGDQETQYF
CDR3nt: TGTGCCATCAGAGCCGGGACAGGGGACCAAGAGACCCAGTACTTC

abundance: once
j_gene: TRBJ2-7
d_gene: .
v_gene: TRBV5-4
CDR3aa: CASSLAGVSGEQYF
CDR3nt: TGTGCCAGCAGCCTGGCTGGGGTTTCGGGGGAGCAGTACTTC

abundance: .
j_gene: TRBJ2-2
d_gene: .
v_gene: TRBV11-3
CDR3aa: CASSPASYPSGTGELFF
CDR3nt: TGTGCCAGCAGCCCCGCTAGCTATCCGTCTGGCACCGGGGAGCTGTTTTTT

abundance: .
j_gene: TRBJ2-7
d_gene: .
v_gene: TRBV2
CDR3aa: CASSATGNSYEQYF
CDR3nt: TGTGCCAGCAGCGCCACAGGGAACAGCTACGAGCAGTACTTC

abundance: .
j_gene: TRBJ2-7
d_gene: .
v_gene: TRBV6-6
CDR3aa: CASRLRTDWYF
CDR3nt: TGTGCCAGCAGACTCCGGACTGACTGGTACTTC

abundance: .
j_gene: TRBJ1-1
d_gene: TRBD1
v_gene: TRBV9
CDR3aa: CASSPTGDSTEAFF
CDR3nt: TGTGCCAGCAGCCCAACAGGGGATAGCACTGAAGCTTTCTTT

abundance: few
j_gene: TRBJ2-1
d_gene: TRBD2
v_gene: TRBV4-3
CDR3aa: CASSSGLAGYNEQFF
CDR3nt: TGCGCCAGCAGCTCGGGACTAGCGGGTTACAATGAGCAGTTCTTC

abundance: .
j_gene: TRBJ2-3
d_gene: .
v_gene: TRBV19
CDR3aa: CASSQGRDTQYF
CDR3nt: TGTGCCAGTAGTCAGGGGCGAGATACGCAGTATTTT

abundance: .
j_gene: TRBJ2-7
d_gene: TRBD1
v_gene: TRBV7-8
CDR3aa: CASSLSIGQVSYEQYF
CDR3nt: TGTGCCAGCAGCTTATCGATCGGACAGGTGTCCTACGAGCAGTACTTC

abundance: .
j_gene: TRBJ2-7
d_gene: .
v_gene: TRBV6-1
CDR3aa: CASSEFRRLYEQYF
CDR3nt: TGTGCCAGCAGTGAATTCCGGAGACTTTACGAGCAGTACTTC

abundance: .
j_gene: TRBJ1-2
d_gene: .
v_gene: TRBV19
CDR3aa: CASSQGPGDGYTF
CDR3nt: TGTGCCAGTAGCCAGGGACCTGGAGATGGCTACACCTTC

abundance: .
j_gene: TRBJ2-5
d_gene: .
v_gene: TRBV19
CDR3aa: CASSAQGPRAQYF
CDR3nt: TGTGCCAGTAGTGCCCAGGGCCCGAGGGCCCAGTACTTC

abundance: .
j_gene: TRBJ2-3
d_gene: .
v_gene: TRBV9
CDR3aa: CASSVVGGDTDTQYF
CDR3nt: TGTGCCAGCAGCGTAGTAGGGGGGGACACAGATACGCAGTATTTT

abundance: .
j_gene: TRBJ1-2
d_gene: .
v_gene: TRBV14
CDR3aa: CASGSGYGYTF
CDR3nt: TGTGCCAGCGGGTCGGGCTATGGCTACACCTTC

abundance: .
j_gene: TRBJ2-6
d_gene: .
v_gene: TRBV30
CDR3aa: CAWDAGNSGANVLTF
CDR3nt: TGTGCCTGGGATGCAGGGAACTCTGGGGCCAACGTCCTGACTTTC

abundance: .
j_gene: TRBJ2-1
d_gene: TRBD1
v_gene: TRBV19
CDR3aa: CASTTNRGDEQFF
CDR3nt: TGTGCCAGTACTACAAACAGGGGTGATGAGCAGTTCTTC

abundance: .
j_gene: TRBJ1-3
d_gene: TRBD1
v_gene: TRBV5-1
CDR3aa: CASSLVTGGTGNTIYF
CDR3nt: TGCGCCAGCAGCTTGGTTACAGGGGGCACTGGAAACACCATATATTTT

abundance: .
j_gene: TRBJ1-2
d_gene: .
v_gene: TRBV4-3
CDR3aa: CASSPRRGANYGYTF
CDR3nt: TGCGCCAGCAGCCCCCGTAGAGGTGCTAACTATGGCTACACCTTC

abundance: once
j_gene: TRBJ2-7
d_gene: .
v_gene: TRBV9
CDR3aa: CASSPEGRRGAYEQYF
CDR3nt: TGTGCCAGCAGCCCCGAGGGACGTCGAGGGGCCTACGAGCAGTACTTC

abundance: .
j_gene: TRBJ2-3
d_gene: .
v_gene: TRBV4-3
CDR3aa: CASSQGGGLGTDTQYF
CDR3nt: TGCGCCAGCAGCCAAGGGGGTGGGCTAGGAACAGATACGCAGTATTTT

abundance: .
j_gene: TRBJ1-1
d_gene: .
v_gene: TRBV6-6
CDR3aa: CASSYGVAEAFF
CDR3nt: TGTGCCAGCAGTTACGGGGTAGCTGAAGCTTTCTTT

abundance: .
j_gene: TRBJ1-6
d_gene: .
v_gene: TRBV6-1
CDR3aa: CASRPTSSYNSPLHF
CDR3nt: TGTGCCAGCAGGCCGACGAGCTCCTATAATTCACCCCTCCACTTT

abundance: .
j_gene: TRBJ2-7
d_gene: TRBD1
v_gene: TRBV5-1
CDR3aa: CASSWMGGQGSYEQYF
CDR3nt: TGCGCCAGCAGCTGGATGGGGGGACAGGGCTCCTACGAGCAGTACTTC

abundance: .
j_gene: TRBJ1-2
d_gene: .
v_gene: TRBV7-3
CDR3aa: CASSLGPEYGYTF
CDR3nt: TGTGCCAGCAGCTTAGGGCCCGAGTATGGCTACACCTTC

abundance: .
j_gene: TRBJ1-1
d_gene: .
v_gene: TRBV19
CDR3aa: CASSVPGGEDTEAFF
CDR3nt: TGTGCCAGTAGTGTCCCAGGCGGAGAGGACACTGAAGCTTTCTTT

abundance: .
j_gene: TRBJ1-6
d_gene: .
v_gene: TRBV18
CDR3aa: CASSPGSHQLNSPLHF
CDR3nt: TGTGCCAGCTCACCGGGCAGCCACCAACTTAATTCACCCCTCCACTTT

abundance: .
j_gene: TRBJ2-3
d_gene: .
v_gene: TRBV2
CDR3aa: CASSVRTTDTQYF
CDR3nt: TGTGCCAGCAGTGTTAGGACCACAGATACGCAGTATTTT

abundance: .
j_gene: TRBJ2-5
d_gene: TRBD2
v_gene: TRBV6-5
CDR3aa: CASGGGRTQYF
CDR3nt: TGTGCCAGCGGGGGGGGTCGGACCCAGTACTTC

abundance: .
j_gene: TRBJ1-1
d_gene: .
v_gene: TRBV10-2
CDR3aa: CASSPGRNTEAFF
CDR3nt: TGCGCCAGCAGCCCAGGAAGGAACACTGAAGCTTTCTTT

abundance: .
j_gene: TRBJ1-3
d_gene: .
v_gene: TRBV5-1
CDR3aa: CASSSQGRAAGNTIYF
CDR3nt: TGCGCCAGCAGCTCACAAGGCCGGGCAGCAGGAAACACCATATATTTT

abundance: .
j_gene: TRBJ2-7
d_gene: .
v_gene: TRBV10-3
CDR3aa: CAIGGTDSYEQYF
CDR3nt: TGTGCCATCGGGGGGACTGATTCCTACGAGCAGTACTTC

abundance: .
j_gene: TRBJ1-6
d_gene: TRBD1
v_gene: TRBV10-3
CDR3aa: CAISESTGASPLHF
CDR3nt: TGTGCCATCAGTGAGTCGACAGGGGCCTCACCCCTCCACTTT

abundance: once
j_gene: TRBJ2-2
d_gene: TRBD1
v_gene: TRBV5-1
CDR3aa: CASSLEGQGVPGELFF
CDR3nt: TGCGCCAGCAGCTTGGAGGGACAGGGGGTCCCCGGGGAGCTGTTTTTT

abundance: many
j_gene: TRBJ1-5
d_gene: .
v_gene: TRBV28
CDR3aa: CAVKGGHRTGGQPQHF
CDR3nt: TGTGCCGTAAAAGGAGGCCACAGGACCGGAGGTCAGCCCCAGCATTTT

abundance: .
j_gene: TRBJ1-5
d_gene: .
v_gene: TRBV2
CDR3aa: CASRPPTFMGLNQPQHF
CDR3nt: TGTGCCAGCAGACCGCCGACATTTATGGGTCTCAATCAGCCCCAGCATTTT

abundance: .
j_gene: TRBJ1-6
d_gene: .
v_gene: TRBV4-2
CDR3aa: CASSARLTGVYNSPLHF
CDR3nt: TGTGCCAGCAGCGCCCGGCTGACAGGCGTATATAATTCACCCCTCCACTTT

abundance: .
j_gene: TRBJ1-3
d_gene: .
v_gene: TRBV5-1
CDR3aa: CASSVDLTGNTIYF
CDR3nt: TGCGCCAGCAGCGTGGACCTTACTGGAAACACCATATATTTT

abundance: .
j_gene: TRBJ2-3
d_gene: .
v_gene: TRBV4-1
CDR3aa: CASSPRQVVQDTQYF
CDR3nt: TGCGCCAGCAGCCCCAGACAGGTTGTTCAAGATACGCAGTATTTT

abundance: once
j_gene: TRBJ1-4
d_gene: TRBD1
v_gene: TRBV14
CDR3aa: CASSQVTGGNEKLFF
CDR3nt: TGTGCCAGCAGCCAAGTGACAGGGGGTAATGAAAAACTGTTTTTT

abundance: .
j_gene: TRBJ1-5
d_gene: .
v_gene: TRBV18
CDR3aa: CASSERSEGVQPQHF
CDR3nt: TGTGCCAGCTCCGAACGGTCGGAAGGAGTCCAGCCCCAGCATTTT

abundance: .
j_gene: TRBJ2-7
d_gene: .
v_gene: TRBV5-1
CDR3aa: CASSLSPGTYEQYF
CDR3nt: TGCGCCAGCAGCTTATCTCCAGGGACCTACGAGCAGTACTTC

abundance: .
j_gene: TRBJ2-3
d_gene: TRBD1
v_gene: TRBV2
CDR3aa: CATQDRGHTDTQYF
CDR3nt: TGTGCCACCCAGGACAGGGGGCACACAGATACGCAGTATTTT

abundance: .
j_gene: TRBJ1-1
d_gene: .
v_gene: TRBV11-2
CDR3aa: CASSSIIGTAIEAFF
CDR3nt: TGTGCCAGCAGCTCCATTATTGGGACTGCTATTGAAGCTTTCTTT

abundance: .
j_gene: TRBJ2-7
d_gene: .
v_gene: TRBV19
CDR3aa: CASKSLGLGPYEQYF
CDR3nt: TGTGCCAGTAAGTCGCTCGGTTTGGGCCCCTACGAGCAGTACTTC

abundance: .
j_gene: TRBJ1-2
d_gene: .
v_gene: TRBV5-1
CDR3aa: CASSLEMDSLYGYTF
CDR3nt: TGCGCCAGCAGCTTGGAGATGGACAGCCTCTATGGCTACACCTTC

abundance: .
j_gene: TRBJ2-1
d_gene: .
v_gene: TRBV6-1
CDR3aa: CASSERKGSSYNEQFF
CDR3nt: TGTGCCAGCAGTGAAAGGAAGGGAAGTTCCTACAATGAGCAGTTCTTC

abundance: once
j_gene: TRBJ2-3
d_gene: .
v_gene: TRBV9
CDR3aa: CASSVVGSPSTDTQYF
CDR3nt: TGTGCCAGCAGCGTAGTGGGCTCCCCAAGCACAGATACGCAGTATTTT

abundance: .
j_gene: TRBJ2-7
d_gene: TRBD2
v_gene: TRBV6-5
CDR3aa: CASSRAGDEQYF
CDR3nt: TGTGCCAGCAGCAGGGCGGGGGACGAGCAGTACTTC

abundance: .
j_gene: TRBJ2-7
d_gene: TRBD1
v_gene: TRBV7-9
CDR3aa: CASSFLDRGYEQYF
CDR3nt: TGTGCCAGCAGCTTCCTGGACAGGGGATACGAGCAGTACTTC

abundance: .
j_gene: TRBJ1-5
d_gene: .
v_gene: TRBV10-3
CDR3aa: CAIREAEDQPQHF
CDR3nt: TGTGCCATCAGGGAGGCAGAGGATCAGCCCCAGCATTTT